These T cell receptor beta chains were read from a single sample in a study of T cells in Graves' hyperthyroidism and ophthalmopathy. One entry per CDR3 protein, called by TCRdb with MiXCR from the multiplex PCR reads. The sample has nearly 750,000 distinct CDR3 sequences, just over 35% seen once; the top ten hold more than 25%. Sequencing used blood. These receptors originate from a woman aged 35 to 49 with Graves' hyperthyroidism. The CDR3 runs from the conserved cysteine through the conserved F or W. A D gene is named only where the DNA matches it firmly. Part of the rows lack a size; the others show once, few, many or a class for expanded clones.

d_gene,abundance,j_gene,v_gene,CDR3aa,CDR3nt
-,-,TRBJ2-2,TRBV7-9,CASSPQTTGELFF,TGTGCCAGCAGCCCTCAGACCACCGGGGAGCTGTTTTTT
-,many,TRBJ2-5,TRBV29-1,CSVVVTRETQYF,TGCAGCGTTGTAGTTACGAGGGAGACCCAGTACTTC
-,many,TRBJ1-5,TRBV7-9,CASSSVGLSNQPQHF,TGTGCCAGCAGCTCGGTGGGGCTGAGCAATCAGCCCCAGCATTTT
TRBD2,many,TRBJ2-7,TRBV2,CASSPGLAEEQYF,TGTGCCAGCAGCCCGGGACTAGCTGAGGAGCAGTACTTC
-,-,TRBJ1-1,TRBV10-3,CAIRGGETEAFF,TGTGCCATCCGAGGAGGGGAAACTGAAGCTTTCTTT
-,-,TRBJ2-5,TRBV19,CASSRYLGSQETQYF,TGTGCCAGTAGTAGGTATTTGGGCAGCCAAGAGACCCAGTACTTC
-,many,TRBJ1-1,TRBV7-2,CASSLDSHTEAFF,TGTGCCAGCAGCTTGGACAGTCACACTGAAGCTTTCTTT
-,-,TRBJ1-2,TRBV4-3,CASSQTASNYGYTF,TGCGCCAGCAGCCAGACAGCGTCTAACTATGGCTACACCTTC
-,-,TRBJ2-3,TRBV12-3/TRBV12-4,CASSQEGRQADTQYF,TGTGCCAGCAGCCAAGAAGGGAGGCAGGCAGATACGCAGTATTTT
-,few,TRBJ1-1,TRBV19,CASTLFGSGLNTEAFF,TGTGCCAGTACTCTCTTCGGCTCGGGACTCAACACTGAAGCTTTCTTT